This T cell receptor beta chain was identified in a study of PD-1 blockade in classical Hodgkin lymphoma. Whole-study findings and limits: Newly diagnosed patients reportedly had lower baseline TCR diversity than healthy donors. The CD4+ diversity rise by C4D1 was clearest in complete responders. Nivolumab initiated under 1 year post-ASCT led to patient exclusion.

CDR1 and CDR2 (germline): MNHNY, SVGAGI (reference sequence). This CDR3 is 12 amino acids long. Trimming stripped 6 bases from V and 6 bases from J, with 8 bases between. The data were produced by immunoSEQ multiplex PCR, yet TCRdb's version contains in-frame clones alone and is incomplete. The sample contains more than 20,000 clones, about 72% of which appear only once. As to this clone: Its target is not known.

Described time point: cycle 4 day 1 (C4D1), after 5 to 7 weeks of nivolumab. Following autologous stem cell transplantation, relapse occurred in every patient, and exposure to brentuximab vedotin varied. By magnetic negative selection, CD4+ T cells were purified from thawed PBMCs. The study recorded best responses of complete response, partial response or progressive disease. This rearrangement joins TRBV6-6 to TRBJ2-2, with D hard to call. The clonotype comes from a human donor with classical Hodgkin lymphoma. The input for sequencing was CD4+ T cells from blood, taken before the fourth cycle of nivolumab. CDR3 loop: CASSLLAGELFF. The CDR3 DNA follows: TGTGCCAGCAGCCTTCTTGCCGGGGAGCTGTTTTTT.